This entry lists 18 T cell receptor beta chains sequenced from one sample in a study of beta chain features in type 1 diabetes (dated by TCRdb to the late 2010s). General conclusions and limits of the study: A moderate but significant shortening of TCRB CDR3 length was observed in type 1 diabetes patients in all four CD4+ subsets.

Library prep was done by the immunoSEQ multiplex PCR assay. The entire isolated RNA was reverse transcribed using the High Capacity cDNA Reverse Transcription Kit, and thus expressed TCRB transcripts were sequenced. The immuneACCESS repertoire file appears here via TCRdb, limited to in-frame rearrangements. These files lack a portion of the clones; in checked studies, under half of the deficit traces to unresolved V genes, and the cause of the others is not known. The sample table records roughly 400,000 clones; 9.5% to 10% of these occur just once. Approximately 0.6% of the sample comes from the top ten. What these receptors recognize is not known. The sequenced sample consisted of central memory CD4+ T cells from blood. The origin of the receptors is a man under 40 with type 1 diabetes.

Only a few counts were recorded for this clone. The rearrangement links TRBV15 to TRBJ2-1; D might be TRBD2 (6 bases). The CDR3 covers 16 residues. Germline CDR1 is LNHNV and CDR2 is YYDKDF (reference sequence). V was pared by 4 bases and J by 4 bases, with 17 bases between. CDR3 in DNA: TGTGCCACCAGCACCCCGAGAGGGAGCGGGTACAATGAGCAGTTCTTC. Translation: CATSTPRGSGYNEQFF.

In its sample, this clone was seen a few times. This specimen includes other DNA sequences encoding the same CDR3. This sequence joins TRBV29-1 and TRBJ2-2, with D tentatively TRBD2 (5 bases). The CDR3 covers 13 residues. Germline V gene lookup returns CDR1 SQVTM and CDR2 ANQGSEA. The V end lost 3 bases, the J end lost 6 bases, and 11 bases lay between the germline ends. The CDR3 DNA reads TGCAGCGTTGATGGGCCCGGGGCCGGGGAGCTGTTTTTT. Encoded protein: CSVDGPGAGELFF.

This clone occurred a few times. V usage is TRBV6-5 and J usage is TRBJ2-6, with D hard to call. This CDR3 region has 14 residues. Germline V CDR1 and CDR2: MNHEY, SVGAGI. V lost 8 bases, J lost 0 bases, and 8 bases lay in between. In DNA, the CDR3 is TGTGCCAGCCTCCCAGACTCTGGGGCCAACGTCCTGACTTTC. The encoded protein is CASLPDSGANVLTF.

The chain links TRBV6-5 to TRBJ1-5; a possible D gene is TRBD1 (6 bases). CDR3 length: 13 amino acids. Trimming removed 6 bases at V and 7 bases at J, with 13 bases between. Germline V gene sequence: CDR1 MNHEY, CDR2 SVGAGI. The CDR3 DNA reads as TGTGCCAGCAGGCTCACAGGGTTGCAGCCCCAGCATTTT. Translation gives CASRLTGLQPQHF.

V usage is TRBV27 and J usage is TRBJ2-7; 7 positions match TRBD2. V lost 0 bases and J lost 7; bases outside the gene matches: 12. The CDR3 is 16 residues long. The germline gives CDR1 MNHEY, CDR2 SMNVEV (reference sequence). For the CDR3, the DNA is TGTGCCAGCAGTTTATCGGGGAGGGGCCCAACATGGGAGCAGTACTTC. Residues: CASSLSGRGPTWEQYF.

Concerning this clone itself: Additional DNA sequences in this sample encode the identical CDR3. The V call is TRBV15, the J call TRBJ1-2; a possible D gene is TRBD1 (5 bases). Germline CDR1 is LNHNV and CDR2 is YYDKDF (reference sequence). Trimming removed 0 bases at V and 8 bases at J, with 16 bases between. The CDR3 totals 15 residues. CDR3 nucleotides: TGTGCCACCAGCAGAGACGGGCGCAGGGAGGGGGGCTACACCTTC. Translated, it gives CATSRDGRREGGYTF.

This clone was detected only a few times. V is TRBV6-6 and J is TRBJ2-3; the D is unclear. The CDR3 has 13 amino acids. The V end lost 10 bases, the J end lost 2 bases, and 13 bases lay between the germline ends. Germline CDR1 is MNHNY and CDR2 is SVGAGI (reference sequence). The DNA for the CDR3 is TGTGCCATCACGACTGGGCCCACAGATACGCAGTATTTT. This codes for CAITTGPTDTQYF.

Only a few counts were recorded for this clone. The V and J genes are TRBV5-1 and TRBJ2-1; D possibly corresponds to TRBD2 (5 bases). With 2 bases removed from V and 5 bases from J, the gap between germline ends came to 11 bases. This CDR3 has 14 amino acids. From germline, CDR1 is SGHRS and CDR2 YFSETQ. The CDR3 region has the DNA TGCGCCAGCAGCTTATGGACGGGGAACAATGAGCAGTTCTTC. Its translation is CASSLWTGNNEQFF.

This clone was seen only a few times. The chain uses TRBV15 and TRBJ1-2; no clear D. Trimming removed 0 bases from V and 1 base from J, with 6 bases in between. Germline-derived CDR1 and CDR2 are LNHNV and YYDKDF (reference sequence). The CDR3 has 14 residues. The CDR3 sequence: CATSRDLNNYGYTF. DNA of the CDR3: TGTGCCACCAGCAGAGATTTGAATAACTATGGCTACACCTTC. The full variable domain, completed using reference TRBV15 and TRBJ1-2, is DAMVIQNPRYQVTQFGKPVTLSCSQTLNHNVMYWYQQKSSQAPKLLFHYYDKDFNNEADTPDNFQSRRPNTSFCFLDIRSPGLGDTAMYLCATSRDLNNYGYTFGSGTRLTVV.

This clone was detected once. The V call is TRBV28, the J call TRBJ1-5; 11 nucleotides agree with TRBD1. The CDR3 has 15 amino acids. V shed 5 bases and J 6 bases; nucleotides not matched to a gene: 6. Per germline, CDR1 MDHEN and CDR2 SYDVKM. CDR3 in amino acids: CASSPGQGAVQPQHF. In nucleotides, the CDR3 is TGTGCCAGCAGTCCAGGACAGGGGGCCGTTCAGCCCCAGCATTTT.

This clone has a count of ten or more. The J gene is TRBJ2-7, the V gene TRBV10-3, with 8 positions matching TRBD1. The germline CDR1 and CDR2 sequences are ENHRY and SYGVKD. This CDR3 is built from 13 residues. V shed 4 bases, J shed 4 bases, and the junction held 3 bases outside the gene matches. This chain's CDR3 is CAISGTGSYEQYF. CDR3 in DNA: TGTGCCATCAGTGGGACAGGGTCTTACGAGCAGTACTTC.

Note on this clone: Other DNA sequences in the sample encode the same CDR3. J is TRBJ1-2 and V is TRBV27; 12 bases map to TRBD1. Unmatched junction bases numbered 16, after V lost 2 bases and J lost 6 bases. The CDR3 has 19 residues. From germline, CDR1 is MNHEY and CDR2 SMNVEV (reference sequence). The CDR3 region has the DNA TGTGCCAGCAGTTTACGGCGGCTGGGACAGGGGGCCCCATTTCATGGCTACACCTTC. Translation: CASSLRRLGQGAPFHGYTF.

The rearrangement uses TRBV19 and TRBJ2-3, with 8 bases matching TRBD1. The CDR3 extends over 15 amino acids. CDR1 is LNHDA and CDR2 is SQIVND in the germline V gene (reference sequence). Germline trimming cut 5 bases from V and 2 bases from J; bases unmatched to any gene: 6. CDR3 loop: CASSPDRDTTDTQYF. In DNA, the CDR3 is TGTGCCAGTAGTCCGGACAGGGACACCACAGATACGCAGTATTTT.

The J gene is TRBJ2-7, the V gene TRBV5-6, with a possible D match to TRBD2 (6 bases). V lost 1 base to trimming and J lost 7 bases, with 12 bases between them. Germline V gene lookup returns CDR1 SGHDT and CDR2 YYEEEE. CDR3 length: 13 residues. The CDR3 reads CASSLRGGGEQYF. As DNA, the CDR3 is TGTGCCAGCAGCTTGAGGGGAGGCGGGGAGCAGTACTTC. Variable domain in full (rest from reference TRBV5-6 and TRBJ2-7): DAGVTQSPTHLIKTRGQQVTLRCSPKSGHDTVSWYQQALGQGPQFIFQYYEEEERQRGNFPDRFSGHQFPNYSSELNVNALLLGDSALYLCASSLRGGGEQYFGPGTRLTVT.

The gene calls are TRBV7-9 and TRBJ1-5; 8 bases line up with TRBD1. Germline V gene sequence: CDR1 SEHNR, CDR2 FQNEAQ (reference sequence). Unmatched junction bases numbered 6, after V lost 5 bases and J lost 6 bases. This CDR3 contains 14 residues. The CDR3: CASSTGQGGQPQHF. DNA for the CDR3: TGTGCCAGCAGCACCGGACAGGGCGGTCAGCCCCAGCATTTT.

The chain employs TRBV4-3 and TRBJ1-6; D uncertain. Between the trimmed V and J ends, which lost 0 bases and 10 bases, there was a span of 7 bases. Germline V gene lookup returns CDR1 LGHNA and CDR2 YSLEER. The CDR3 has 13 residues. CDR3 coding DNA: TGCGCCAGCAGCCAAGAATCGGGCTCACCCCTCCACTTT. Protein sequence: CASSQESGSPLHF.

This clone was observed a handful of times. The V gene is TRBV11-2, the J gene TRBJ2-3; 11 bases align to TRBD2. This CDR3 has 15 amino acids. CDR1 and CDR2 (germline): SGHAT, FQNNGV. Unmatched junction bases numbered 2, after V lost 5 bases and J lost 1 base. CDR3 nucleotides: TGTGCCAGCAGCCCACTAGCGGGAGGCACAGATACGCAGTATTTT. Protein sequence: CASSPLAGGTDTQYF. The full variable domain, rest sourced from reference TRBV11-2 and TRBJ2-3, is EAGVAQSPRYKIIEKRQSVAFWCNPISGHATLYWYQQILGQGPKLLIQFQNNGVVDDSQLPKDRFSAERLKGVDSTLKIQPAKLEDSAVYLCASSPLAGGTDTQYFGPGTRLTVL.

V gene TRBV27 combines with J gene TRBJ2-7; tentative D call: TRBD1 (6 bases). The V end was cut by 9 bases, the J end by 3 bases, with 24 bases between. Per germline, CDR1 MNHEY and CDR2 SMNVEV (reference sequence). The CDR3 totals 16 residues. Written as DNA, the CDR3 is TGTGCCAGTACGAGGGGGATGCCAAATACCTTCTACGAGCAGTACTTC. Encoded protein: CASTRGMPNTFYEQYF.